The subject of this entry is one TCR beta chain. It has no known antigen specificity. There are no base qualities to consult, and no much larger clone falls within one base. Moderately to severely active disease, a Clinical Activity Score of at least 3, a NOSPECS grade of at least 4, and a duration under 3 months were present in ophthalmopathy patients. Exclusion was applied to patients with uncontrolled infections, other autoimmune diseases, pregnancy or lactation. Diagnoses were established on the basis of clinical symptoms, serum thyroxine and TRAb, thyroid ultrasound, and orbital computed tomography. Ficoll-Paque density gradient centrifugation was used to isolate PBMCs from 9.5 to 10 ml of fresh peripheral blood. Total RNA was extracted with Trizol reagent, and quality was checked on an Agilent 2100 Bioanalyzer. The TCR beta CDR3 regions were amplified from RNA transcripts. The TCR CDR3 was subjected to a first round of RT-PCR using the HTBI primer set and the Qiagen OneStep RT-PCR kit. The libraries were constructed in a second round of multiplex PCR and then size-selected and purified. The libraries were sequenced on an Illumina HiSeq2000 using paired-end 100 bp reads. As for how the authors treated the data: SOAPnuke was used to process the raw data, throwing out any read that contained adapters or uncalled bases, had a mean Phred below 15, or lacked an exact constant-primer or identifier match. High-quality paired reads were merged with COPE v1.2.5, and unique nucleotide sequences were defined as clonotypes. Clonotypes were aligned to IMGT TRBV, TRBD and TRBJ reference segments using MiTCR v1.1. Only V-J combinations with frequency above 0.0001, covering 98% to 99.2% of repertoires, were analysed. The TCS score was defined as F50 (clonal expansion) divided by E x V (chaos), with BLOSUM62-based TCRdist calculated between CDR3 peptides within each V-J. Welch's t-statistics and random forest reduced some 510 V-J features to 13, which were used in a naive Bayes classifier (R e1071). TCRdb cleaned the public reads at Q25 with fastp, built clones with MiXCR and kept in-frame beta chains. Each CDR3 protein appears once, grouped with its most common genes and DNA. V and J calls and clone size were set by TCRdb, not the authors. The table for this sample lists hundreds of thousands of distinct CDR3 sequences; about 15% of them were counted only once. The biggest ten clones account for approximately 12% of the sample.

This sample is part of a study of T cells in Graves' hyperthyroidism and ophthalmopathy (dated by TCRdb to about 2019). Context from the whole study: Peripheral blood was collected at initial diagnosis, before any treatment. To identify distinguishing TCR V-J signatures, a discovery cohort of some 100 patients was used, comprising approximately 40 with Graves' ophthalmopathy and some 60 with stable Graves' hyperthyroidism. Whether ophthalmopathy could be predicted prospectively was tested in an independent validation cohort made up of roughly 19 hyperthyroidism patients plus 17 patients who later progressed to ophthalmopathy. For training and testing, the roughly 97 patients in the discovery cohort were randomly divided in a 7:3 ratio. In addition, the study compared T-cell repertoires in thyroid tissue and in blood from roughly 6 Graves' hyperthyroidism patients. Once sampling was done, hyperthyroidism patients were given methimazole at a starting dose of 30 mg daily, whereas ophthalmopathy patients were given high-dose intravenous methylprednisolone. TCR Vbeta CDR3 sequencing of some 140 peripheral blood samples (more than 40 ophthalmopathy, 75 hyperthyroidism and approximately 17 progressor patients) is reported in the paper.

Overall study outcomes, separate from this receptor: No statistical method was used to set the sample size in advance, and investigators knew the group allocation. During validation, the model predicted progression to ophthalmopathy a median of about 5.9 months ahead of onset, with around 70% sensitivity and less than 85% specificity. Most expanded thyroid clonotypes (frequency above 0.001) were also found in blood, which suggests that blood repertoires may mirror thyroid immune responses. A 13 V-J signature model separated ophthalmopathy from stable hyperthyroidism, with just over 85% sensitivity and roughly 82% specificity in cross-validation and 80%/75% in testing.

The CDR3 contains 15 residues, cysteine and phenylalanine counted. The DNA shown is the 45-base CDR3, in frame from base 1. A distance of 13 bases separates the germline ends of V and J, which lose 2 bases and 7 bases respectively. CDR1 and CDR2 are read off the germline V gene as SGDLS and YYNGEE. This receptor was taken from a woman between 50 and 59 years old with Graves' ophthalmopathy. The V and J segments used are TRBV9 and TRBJ1-6; the D gene is perhaps TRBD1, on 6 matching bases. Sequencing used blood. CDR3 reads: CASSVETGLNSPLHF. The DNA sequence is as follows: TGTGCCAGCAGCGTTGAGACAGGCTTAAATTCACCCCTCCACTTT. Beyond the CDR3, the reference TRBV9 and TRBJ1-6 genes provide the residues; the full variable domain reads: DSGVTQTPKHLITATGQRVTLRCSPRSGDLSVYWYQQSLDQGLQFLIQYYNGEERAKGNILERFSAQQFPDLHSELNLSSLELGDSALYFCASSVETGLNSPLHFGNGTRLTVT.